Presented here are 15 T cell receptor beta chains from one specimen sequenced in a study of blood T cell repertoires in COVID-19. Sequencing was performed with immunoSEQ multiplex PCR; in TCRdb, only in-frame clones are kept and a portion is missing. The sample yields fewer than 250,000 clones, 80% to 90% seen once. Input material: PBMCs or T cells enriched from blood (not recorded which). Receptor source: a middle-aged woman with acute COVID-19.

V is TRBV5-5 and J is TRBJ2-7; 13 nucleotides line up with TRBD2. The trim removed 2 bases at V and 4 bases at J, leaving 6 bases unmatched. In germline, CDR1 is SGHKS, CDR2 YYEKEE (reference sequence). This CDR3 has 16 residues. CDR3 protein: CASSLGLAGVSYEQYF. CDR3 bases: TGTGCCAGCAGCTTAGGACTAGCGGGAGTCTCTTACGAGCAGTACTTC.

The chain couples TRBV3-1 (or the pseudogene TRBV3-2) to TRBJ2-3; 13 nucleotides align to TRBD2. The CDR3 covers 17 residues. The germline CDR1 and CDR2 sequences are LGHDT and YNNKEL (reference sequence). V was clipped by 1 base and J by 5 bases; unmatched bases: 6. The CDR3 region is CASSQGGLAGVVDTQYF. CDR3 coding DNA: TGTGCCAGCAGCCAAGGTGGACTAGCGGGAGTAGTAGATACGCAGTATTTT.

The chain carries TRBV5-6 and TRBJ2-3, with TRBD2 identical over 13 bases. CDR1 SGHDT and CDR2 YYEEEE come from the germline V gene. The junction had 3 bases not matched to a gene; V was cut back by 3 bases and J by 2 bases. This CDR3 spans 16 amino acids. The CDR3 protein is CASSSGTSGNTDTQYF. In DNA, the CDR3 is TGTGCCAGCAGCTCAGGGACTAGCGGGAACACAGATACGCAGTATTTT.

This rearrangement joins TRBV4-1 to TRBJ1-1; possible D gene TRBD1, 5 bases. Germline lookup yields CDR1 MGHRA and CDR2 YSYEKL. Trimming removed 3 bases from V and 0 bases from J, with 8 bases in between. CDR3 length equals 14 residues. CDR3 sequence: CASSQQTVNTEAFF. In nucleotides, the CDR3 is TGCGCCAGCAGCCAGCAGACAGTGAACACTGAAGCTTTCTTT.

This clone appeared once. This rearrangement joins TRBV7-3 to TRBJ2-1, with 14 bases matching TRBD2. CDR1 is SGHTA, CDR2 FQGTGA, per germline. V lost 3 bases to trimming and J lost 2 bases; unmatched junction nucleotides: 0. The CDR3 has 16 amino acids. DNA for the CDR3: TGTGCCAGCAGCTTGGGACTAGCGGGGGCCTACAATGAGCAGTTCTTC. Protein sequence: CASSLGLAGAYNEQFF.

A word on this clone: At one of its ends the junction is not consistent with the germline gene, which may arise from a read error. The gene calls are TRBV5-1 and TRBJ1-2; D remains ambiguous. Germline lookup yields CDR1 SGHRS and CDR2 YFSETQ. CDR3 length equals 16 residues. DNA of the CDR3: TGCGCCAGCAGCTTGGGAGCTCCAGGAGGAAACTACGGCTACACCTTC. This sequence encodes CASSLGAPGGNYGYTF.

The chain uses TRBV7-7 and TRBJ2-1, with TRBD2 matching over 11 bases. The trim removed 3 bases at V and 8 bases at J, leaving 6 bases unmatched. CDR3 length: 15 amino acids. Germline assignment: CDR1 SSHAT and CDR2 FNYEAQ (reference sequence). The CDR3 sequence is CASSFRLAGRDEQFF. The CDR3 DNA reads TGTGCCAGCAGCTTTAGACTAGCGGGGAGGGATGAGCAGTTCTTC.

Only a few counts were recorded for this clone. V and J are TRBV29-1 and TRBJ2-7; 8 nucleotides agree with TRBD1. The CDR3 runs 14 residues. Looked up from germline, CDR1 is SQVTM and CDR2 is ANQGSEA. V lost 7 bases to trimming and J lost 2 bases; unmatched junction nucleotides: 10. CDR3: CSAIQTGETYEQYF. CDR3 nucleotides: TGCAGCGCTATCCAGACAGGGGAAACCTACGAGCAGTACTTC.

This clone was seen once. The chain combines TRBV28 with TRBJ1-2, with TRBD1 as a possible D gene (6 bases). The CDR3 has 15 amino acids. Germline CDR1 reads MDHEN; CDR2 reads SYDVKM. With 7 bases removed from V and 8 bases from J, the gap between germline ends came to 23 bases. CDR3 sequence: CASKAGVTISGGYTF. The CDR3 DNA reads TGTGCCAGCAAGGCAGGGGTAACCATTAGTGGGGGCTACACCTTC.

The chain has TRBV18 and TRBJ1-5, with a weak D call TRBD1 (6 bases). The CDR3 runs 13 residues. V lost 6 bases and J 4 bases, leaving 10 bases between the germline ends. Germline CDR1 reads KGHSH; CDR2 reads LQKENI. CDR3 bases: TGTGCCAGCTCGGACAGTTTGAATCAGCCCCAGCATTTT. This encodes CASSDSLNQPQHF.

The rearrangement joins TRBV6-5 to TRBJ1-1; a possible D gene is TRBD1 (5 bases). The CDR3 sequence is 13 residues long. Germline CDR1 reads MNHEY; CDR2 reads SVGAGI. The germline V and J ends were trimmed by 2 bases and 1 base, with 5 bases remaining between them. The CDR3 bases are TGTGCCAGCAGTTACAGGGGGAACACTGAAGCTTTCTTT. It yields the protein CASSYRGNTEAFF.

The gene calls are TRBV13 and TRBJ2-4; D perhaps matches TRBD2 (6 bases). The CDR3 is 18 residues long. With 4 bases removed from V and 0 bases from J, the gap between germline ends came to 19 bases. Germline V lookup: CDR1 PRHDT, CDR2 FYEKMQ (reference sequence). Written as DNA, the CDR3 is TGTGCCAGCAGCTGGCTGACACCGGGAGCCGGAGCCAAAAACATTCAGTACTTC. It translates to CASSWLTPGAGAKNIQYF.

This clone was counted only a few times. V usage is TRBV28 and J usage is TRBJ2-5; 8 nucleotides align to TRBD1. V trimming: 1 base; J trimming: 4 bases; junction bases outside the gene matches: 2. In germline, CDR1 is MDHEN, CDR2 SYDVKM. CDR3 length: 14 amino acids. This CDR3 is CASSLSDRGETQYF. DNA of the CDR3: TGTGCCAGCAGTTTATCCGACAGGGGAGAGACCCAGTACTTC.

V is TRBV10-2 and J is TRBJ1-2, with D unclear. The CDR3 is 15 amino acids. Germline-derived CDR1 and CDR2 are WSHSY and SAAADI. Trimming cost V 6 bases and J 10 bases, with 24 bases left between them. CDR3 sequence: CASSNNLGQPEVYTF. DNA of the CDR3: TGCGCCAGCAGCAACAACCTTGGGCAGCCGGAGGTCTACACCTTC.

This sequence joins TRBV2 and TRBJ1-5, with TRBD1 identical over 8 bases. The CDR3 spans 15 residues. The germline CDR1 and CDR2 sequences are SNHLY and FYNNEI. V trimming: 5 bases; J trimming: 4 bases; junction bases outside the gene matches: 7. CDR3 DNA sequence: TGTGCCAGCAGTAATTCAGGGGGCCCGAATCAGCCCCAGCATTTT. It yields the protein CASSNSGGPNQPQHF.